The rows below give T cell receptor beta chains drawn from one sample of a study of blood T cell repertoires in COVID-19. This table comes from immunoSEQ multiplex PCR, and its TCRdb copy is limited to in-frame clones, with some not included. The table has 45,000 to 65,000 clones, about four fifths seen once. Material: peripheral blood. These receptors all stem from a woman over 75 with COVID-19, enrolled during active disease. CDR3s include the opening cysteine and the closing phenylalanine or tryptophan. The order of the fields is clone size, V gene, J gene, CDR3 protein. Rows may omit the clone size; those that give it use once, few, many or a size class.

>NA|TRBV7-9|TRBJ2-4
CASSSWTGPSKNIQYF
>NA|TRBV2|TRBJ2-3
CASSIGGGAADTQYF
>NA|TRBV5-1|TRBJ2-7
CASSSFAAGGYYEQYF
>NA|TRBV7-9|TRBJ2-5
CASSLGDRGQETQYF
>NA|TRBV28|TRBJ1-1
CASSLLNTEAFF
>NA|TRBV19|TRBJ2-1
CASTRQDSNEQFF
>NA|TRBV10-2|TRBJ2-5
CASSDRERETQYF
>NA|TRBV18|TRBJ2-7
CASSPPTGNYEQYF
>NA|TRBV4-1|TRBJ2-7
CASSQAQGANEQYF
>NA|TRBV6-5|TRBJ1-1
CASSPNGGRSTEAFF
>NA|TRBV12-5|TRBJ1-5
CASGHYSNQPQHF
>once|TRBV7-9|TRBJ1-4
CASSLVGQHNEKLFF
>NA|TRBV6-1|TRBJ1-1
CASSEDRGTEAFF
>once|TRBV28|TRBJ2-1
CASRASYNEQFF
>NA|TRBV15|TRBJ2-3
CATSRDRGQGSTDTQYF
>few|TRBV7-2|TRBJ1-6
CATSRAGGGGSPLHF
>NA|TRBV27|TRBJ1-6
CASSLSTGAYYNSPLHF
>few|TRBV11-3|TRBJ2-3
CASSPGGTGGPTDTQYF
>once|TRBV6-4|TRBJ2-7
CASSDSARGGFEQYF
>NA|TRBV6-6|TRBJ2-1
CATSLGEQFF
>few|TRBV19|TRBJ2-2
CASSIALGSAPVTGELFF
>NA|TRBV11-2|TRBJ1-5
CASMRSGSNQPQHF
>NA|TRBV15|TRBJ2-6
CATSNPRGSGANVLTF
>NA|TRBV7-9|TRBJ2-1
CASSLDTGRQFF
>NA|TRBV21-1|TRBJ1-6
CASSRRRRNSPLHF
>NA|TRBV28|TRBJ1-3
CASSQTEILGNTIYF
>NA|TRBV2|TRBJ2-7
CASSETYEQYF
>NA|TRBV11-1|TRBJ1-2
CASSLGGVANYGYTF
>NA|TRBV29-1|TRBJ2-5
CSATPGGAQYF
>NA|TRBV9|TRBJ2-1
CASSTRGAGLDNEQFF
>NA|TRBV11-2|TRBJ1-2
CASSLGPTINYGYTF
>NA|TRBV19|TRBJ2-2
CASSEGLYTGELFF
>once|TRBV28|TRBJ1-2
CASISGTVDGYTF
>NA|TRBV19|TRBJ2-4
CASSTGRWGGENIQYF
>NA|TRBV5-1|TRBJ2-1
CASSPTSGSGNEQFF
>once|TRBV2|TRBJ2-2
CASRPGLGFGSGELFF